Listed here are 16 T cell receptor beta chains from one sample, sequenced in a study of Ad26.COV2.S vaccination and SARS-CoV-2 variants. Treatment reported: some 20 received Ad26.COV2.S at low or high dose, single or two shots; 5 received placebo; per-sample allocation not given. Each sample was drawn 63 days after the first injection (of vaccine or placebo). Sequencing was performed with immunoSEQ multiplex PCR; in TCRdb, only in-frame clones are kept and a portion is missing. The data show hundreds of thousands of clones, with about 89% seen just once and about 4.6% held by the top ten. The input for sequencing was peripheral blood, taken in a trial of Ad26.COV2.S vaccine versus placebo. These receptors were taken from a person between 18 and 65 years old who received the Ad26.COV2.S COVID-19 vaccine or a placebo.

The chain uses TRBV7-9 and TRBJ2-7; the match to TRBD1 covers 8 bases. Germline CDR1 SEHNR, CDR2 FQNEAQ (reference sequence). The CDR3 covers 16 residues. The trim removed 2 bases at V and 5 bases at J, leaving 11 bases unmatched. The CDR3 region has the DNA TGTGCCAGCAGCTTAATCATCGGGGCAGGGGGCAACGAGCAGTACTTC. Its translation is CASSLIIGAGGNEQYF.

With respect to this clone: This may come from a read error, since a much larger clone is one base off. This chain links TRBV30 with TRBJ1-5; D is perhaps TRBD1 (6 bases). This CDR3 has 16 residues. Trimming took off 1 base at V and 3 bases at J, with 16 bases between the two ends. Germline assignment: CDR1 GTSNPN and CDR2 SVGIG (reference sequence). In DNA, the CDR3 is TGTGCCTGGAGTGGGGGGGGTGGGGGCCCCAATCAGCCCCAGCATTTT. Translating gives CAWSGGGGGPNQPQHF.

DNA for the CDR3: TGTGCCAGTAGTACGGGAAGAACGGACGGTGAAGCTTTCTTT. It specifies CASSTGRTDGEAFF. The chain recombines TRBV19 with TRBJ1-1; D uncertain. Germline V lookup: CDR1 LNHDA, CDR2 SQIVND (reference sequence). The CDR3 has 14 amino acids. Trimming stripped 4 bases from V and 7 bases from J, with 16 bases between.

J is TRBJ2-4 and V is TRBV11-2; no definite D call. The CDR3 is 17 amino acids. CDR1 is SGHAT and CDR2 is FQNNGV in the germline V gene. V was clipped by 5 bases and J by 0 bases, with 17 bases between them. The CDR3 spells CASSPPNVELAKNIQYF. DNA for the CDR3: TGTGCCAGCAGCCCCCCCAATGTGGAACTAGCCAAAAACATTCAGTACTTC.

Concerning this clone itself: Sequence at one end of the junction differs from germline and may be a read error. This chain uses TRBV7-7 with TRBJ2-5, with a tentative D call TRBD2 (5 bases). CDR3 length equals 15 residues. The germline gives CDR1 SSHAT, CDR2 FNYEAQ (reference sequence). The DNA of the CDR3 is TGTGCTAGCAGCTTAGCGAACGGGAACCAAGAGACCCAGTACTTC. It codes for CASSLANGNQETQYF.

The chain carries TRBV19 and TRBJ2-1; 9 bases fit TRBD2. Germline values: CDR1 LNHDA, CDR2 SQIVND (reference sequence). This CDR3 spans 15 amino acids. With V trimmed by 7 bases and J by 8 bases, 12 bases remained unmatched. CDR3 in amino acids: CASMGGGLARDEQFF. The CDR3 bases are TGTGCCAGTATGGGGGGGGGACTAGCTCGGGATGAGCAGTTCTTC.

V is TRBV7-8 and J is TRBJ2-5; D is possibly TRBD1 or TRBD2 (5 bases each). The CDR3 totals 15 residues. The V and J ends lost 1 base and 4 bases respectively, with 13 bases between them. Germline V gene lookup returns CDR1 SGHVS and CDR2 FQNEAQ. The CDR3 region has the DNA TGTGCCAGCAGCTTAGGGGACCTAGGAGGAGAGACCCAGTACTTC. Encoded protein: CASSLGDLGGETQYF.

This rearrangement joins TRBV7-9 to TRBJ2-1; D ambiguous. The CDR3 is 13 residues long. Per germline, CDR1 SEHNR and CDR2 FQNEAQ (reference sequence). Trimming stripped 1 base from V and 3 bases from J, with 4 bases between. CDR3 coding DNA: TGTGCCAGCAGCTTAGGCTACTACAATGAGCAGTTCTTC. Amino acid sequence: CASSLGYYNEQFF.

V usage is TRBV5-4 and J usage is TRBJ2-7; 7 positions match TRBD1. V gave up 0 bases and J gave up 0 bases; unmatched junction bases: 6. Germline assignment: CDR1 SGHNT and CDR2 YYREEE (reference sequence). This CDR3 is built from 16 residues. The CDR3 sequence: CASSLDRGLSSYEQYF. CDR3 coding DNA: TGTGCCAGCAGCTTGGACAGGGGTCTAAGCTCCTACGAGCAGTACTTC. The full variable domain, in which reference TRBV5-4 and TRBJ2-7 provide the parts outside the CDR3, is ETGVTQSPTHLIKTRGQQVTLRCSSQSGHNTVSWYQQALGQGPQFIFQYYREEENGRGNFPPRFSGLQFPNYSSELNVNALELDDSALYLCASSLDRGLSSYEQYFGPGTRLTVT.

The chain links TRBV11-2 to TRBJ1-6, with 9 bases fitting TRBD1. The CDR3 is 15 residues long. The V gene's germline CDR1 is SGHAT and CDR2 FQNNGV. V lost 1 base to trimming and J lost 9 bases; unmatched junction nucleotides: 4. DNA of the CDR3: TGTGCCAGCAGCTTAGGGGACAGGGCTGGTTCACCCCTCCACTTT. It codes for CASSLGDRAGSPLHF. Variable domain in full (rest from reference TRBV11-2 and TRBJ1-6): EAGVAQSPRYKIIEKRQSVAFWCNPISGHATLYWYQQILGQGPKLLIQFQNNGVVDDSQLPKDRFSAERLKGVDSTLKIQPAKLEDSAVYLCASSLGDRAGSPLHFGNGTRLTVT.

The chain is built from TRBV5-1 and TRBJ2-7, with 8 nucleotides matching TRBD2. Germline CDR1 SGHRS, CDR2 YFSETQ. This CDR3 is built from 14 residues. V was clipped by 0 bases and J by 5 bases; unmatched bases: 4. The chain's CDR3 is CASSLAPGGDEQYF. The CDR3 nucleotides are TGCGCCAGCAGCTTGGCCCCGGGGGGGGACGAGCAGTACTTC.

The chain joins TRBV9 to TRBJ1-1; D gene unclear. V lost 3 bases, J lost 1 base, and 10 bases lay in between. The germline gives CDR1 SGDLS, CDR2 YYNGEE. The CDR3 runs to 14 residues. The CDR3 bases are TGTGCCAGCAGCGGAGGGAACTCGAACACTGAAGCTTTCTTT. It specifies CASSGGNSNTEAFF.

This chain connects TRBV7-6 to TRBJ1-3, with D maybe TRBD1 (5 bases). The CDR3 contains 16 residues. V lost 1 base, J lost 2 bases, and 12 bases lay in between. Germline values: CDR1 SGHVS, CDR2 FNYEAQ. This CDR3 is CASSLDPARAGNTIYF. The CDR3 nucleotides are TGTGCCAGCAGCTTAGATCCCGCCAGGGCTGGAAACACCATATATTTT.

In DNA form, the CDR3 reads TGTGCCAGCAGCTTGGGACGGAGGTACCAAGAGACCCAGTACTTC. Residues: CASSLGRRYQETQYF. The rearrangement uses TRBV5-8 and TRBJ2-5; D may be TRBD2 (5 bases). This CDR3 comprises 15 residues. V was cut by 0 bases and J by 0 bases, with 9 bases left in between. CDR1 and CDR2 (germline): SGHTS, YDEGEE.

The rearrangement links TRBV5-1 to TRBJ2-5; 8 nucleotides agree with TRBD2. The CDR3 contains 14 residues. Germline lookup yields CDR1 SGHRS and CDR2 YFSETQ. V lost 3 bases, J lost 2 bases, and 3 bases stayed unmatched. CDR3 nucleotides: TGCGCCAGCAGCTCGGGGGGGAAACAAGAGACCCAGTACTTC. This encodes CASSSGGKQETQYF.

The gene calls are TRBV5-4 and TRBJ1-2; D may be TRBD1 (6 bases). CDR3 length equals 13 residues. Germline lookup yields CDR1 SGHNT and CDR2 YYREEE (reference sequence). Trimming pared 4 bases from V and 4 bases from J, leaving 11 bases between. CDR3 coding DNA: TGTGCCAGCAGCCACAGGGACGCCTATGGCTACACCTTC. This encodes CASSHRDAYGYTF. Looking up the rest from reference TRBV5-4 and TRBJ1-2 gives the full variable domain: ETGVTQSPTHLIKTRGQQVTLRCSSQSGHNTVSWYQQALGQGPQFIFQYYREEENGRGNFPPRFSGLQFPNYSSELNVNALELDDSALYLCASSHRDAYGYTFGSGTRLTVV.